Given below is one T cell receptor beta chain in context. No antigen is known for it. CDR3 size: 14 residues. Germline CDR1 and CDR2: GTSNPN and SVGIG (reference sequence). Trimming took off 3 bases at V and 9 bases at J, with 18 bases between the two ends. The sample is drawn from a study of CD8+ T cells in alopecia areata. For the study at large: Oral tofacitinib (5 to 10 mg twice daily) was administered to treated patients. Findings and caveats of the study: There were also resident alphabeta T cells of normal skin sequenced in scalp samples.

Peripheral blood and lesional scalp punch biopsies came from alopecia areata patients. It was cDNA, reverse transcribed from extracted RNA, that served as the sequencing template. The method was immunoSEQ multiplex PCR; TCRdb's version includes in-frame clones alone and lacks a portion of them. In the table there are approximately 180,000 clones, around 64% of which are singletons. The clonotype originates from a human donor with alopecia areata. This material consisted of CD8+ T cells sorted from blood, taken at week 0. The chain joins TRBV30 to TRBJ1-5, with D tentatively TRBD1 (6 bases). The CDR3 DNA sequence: TGTGCCTGGAGCGTACAGGGAGGCTGGCGGCCCCAGCATTTT. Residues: CAWSVQGGWRPQHF.